The rows below give T cell receptor beta chains drawn from one sample of a study of cytomegalovirus exposure and HLA in healthy donors. Sequenced by immunoSEQ multiplex PCR; TCRdb stores in-frame clones only, minus some. The sample contains 150,000 to 200,000 clones, roughly four fifths of which appear only once. Sequenced: PBMCs. These receptors all come from a man between 45 and 60 years old in good health and CMV-seropositive. Both conserved end residues are part of each CDR3. Fields, in order: CDR3 protein, CDR3 DNA, clone size, D gene, J gene, V gene. A D gene is named only where the DNA matches it firmly. Expanded clones are given a class, and other clones once, few, many or no size at all.

CDR3 protein: CASSTLGTGRADTQYF
CDR3 DNA: TGTGCCAGCAGCACACTTGGGACAGGCAGGGCAGATACGCAGTATTTT
clone size: .
D gene: TRBD1
J gene: TRBJ2-3
V gene: TRBV7-3

CDR3 protein: CAWSLQGADTQYF
CDR3 DNA: TGTGCCTGGAGTCTTCAGGGGGCAGATACGCAGTATTTT
clone size: .
D gene: TRBD1
J gene: TRBJ2-3
V gene: TRBV30

CDR3 protein: CASSSWANSPLHF
CDR3 DNA: TGCGCCAGCAGCTCCTGGGCTAATTCACCCCTCCACTTT
clone size: few
D gene: .
J gene: TRBJ1-6
V gene: TRBV5-1

CDR3 protein: CASSLAGIGETQYF
CDR3 DNA: TGCGCCAGCAGTCTAGCGGGGATTGGAGAGACCCAGTACTTC
clone size: .
D gene: TRBD2
J gene: TRBJ2-5
V gene: TRBV10-2

CDR3 protein: CAISEMAGGRDTQYF
CDR3 DNA: TGTGCCATCAGTGAAATGGCGGGGGGCCGGGATACGCAGTATTTT
clone size: few
D gene: TRBD2
J gene: TRBJ2-3
V gene: TRBV10-3

CDR3 protein: CASSVAVVGAGTEAFF
CDR3 DNA: TGTGCCAGCAGCGTAGCTGTGGTTGGGGCAGGTACTGAAGCTTTCTTT
clone size: .
D gene: .
J gene: TRBJ1-1
V gene: TRBV9

CDR3 protein: CASSVARGLRTNQPQHF
CDR3 DNA: TGTGCCAGTAGTGTTGCGCGGGGTCTGAGGACCAATCAGCCCCAGCATTTT
clone size: once
D gene: .
J gene: TRBJ1-5
V gene: TRBV19

CDR3 protein: CASTPTSGRDTQYF
CDR3 DNA: TGCGCCAGCACCCCGACTAGCGGCCGGGATACGCAGTATTTT
clone size: .
D gene: TRBD2
J gene: TRBJ2-3
V gene: TRBV5-1

CDR3 protein: CASNPGVAMAEAFF
CDR3 DNA: TGTGCCAGCAACCCAGGGGTGGCTATGGCTGAAGCTTTCTTT
clone size: .
D gene: .
J gene: TRBJ1-1
V gene: TRBV11-2

CDR3 protein: CASRGLNSYEQYF
CDR3 DNA: TGTGCCAGCAGGGGACTGAACTCCTACGAGCAGTACTTC
clone size: .
D gene: .
J gene: TRBJ2-7
V gene: TRBV28

CDR3 protein: CASSVSGGYNEQFF
CDR3 DNA: TGTGCCAGCAGTGTTAGCGGGGGATACAATGAGCAGTTCTTC
clone size: .
D gene: TRBD2
J gene: TRBJ2-1
V gene: TRBV2

CDR3 protein: CASETGANSGNTIYF
CDR3 DNA: TGTGCCAGTGAGACAGGGGCAAACTCTGGAAACACCATATATTTT
clone size: .
D gene: TRBD1
J gene: TRBJ1-3
V gene: TRBV11-3

CDR3 protein: CSVTGGWNTEAFF
CDR3 DNA: TGCAGCGTGACAGGGGGTTGGAACACTGAAGCTTTCTTT
clone size: .
D gene: TRBD1
J gene: TRBJ1-1
V gene: TRBV29-1

CDR3 protein: CASSQGGTAGRIDTQYF
CDR3 DNA: TGCGCCAGCAGCCAAGGGGGTACAGCGGGGAGGATAGATACGCAGTATTTT
clone size: few
D gene: TRBD2
J gene: TRBJ2-3
V gene: TRBV4-1

CDR3 protein: CASSGTGYGDTQYF
CDR3 DNA: TGTGCCAGCAGCGGGACAGGGTACGGAGATACGCAGTATTTT
clone size: once
D gene: TRBD1
J gene: TRBJ2-3
V gene: TRBV9

CDR3 protein: CAISESGGFTEAFF
CDR3 DNA: TGTGCCATCAGTGAGTCCGGGGGGTTCACTGAAGCTTTCTTT
clone size: .
D gene: .
J gene: TRBJ1-1
V gene: TRBV10-3

CDR3 protein: CASSLAGGMFHEQYF
CDR3 DNA: TGTGCCAGCAGTTTAGCGGGGGGCATGTTCCACGAGCAGTACTTC
clone size: .
D gene: TRBD2
J gene: TRBJ2-7
V gene: TRBV27

CDR3 protein: CASRYTGTGEYNEQFF
CDR3 DNA: TGTGCCAGCAGGTACACCGGGACAGGGGAGTACAATGAGCAGTTCTTC
clone size: .
D gene: TRBD1
J gene: TRBJ2-1
V gene: TRBV6-5